This T cell receptor beta chain emerged from a study of cytomegalovirus exposure and HLA in healthy donors. Across the whole study: The Caucasian-associated ancestry cluster held roughly 80% of approximately 400 genotyped donors.

Regarding this clone: Its antigen is not known.

Germline assignment: CDR1 SGHDT and CDR2 YYEEEE. With V trimmed by 5 bases and J by 6 bases, 13 bases remained unmatched. There are 18 residues in the CDR3. Study-level results: A later analysis showed that HLA-associated TCR beta chains had undergone more clonal expansion than equally common others. Reports indicated that the classifier achieved high specificity and sensitivity in diagnosing cytomegalovirus status.

The PCR had 60 Vbeta and 13 Jbeta primers. Here immunoSEQ multiplex PCR was the method, and the copy in TCRdb shows in-frame clones only, minus some. There are 120,000 to 150,000 clones in the sample; about three quarters occur only once, and 0.5% to 0.85% lies in the top ten. The source is a male donor in good health and CMV-seronegative. This rearrangement joins TRBV5-6 to TRBJ2-1, with TRBD2 matching 14 bases. The source material was PBMCs. This CDR3 is CASRIGLAGGPSSNEQFF. The CDR3 nucleotides are TGTGCCAGCAGGATTGGACTAGCGGGAGGCCCTTCTTCCAATGAGCAGTTCTTC.